This T cell receptor (beta chain) comes out of a study of OX40 agonist ivuxolimab in advanced cancers. Profiling relied on immunoSEQ multiplex PCR, and the TCRdb table lists in-frame clones only, not all of them. This table holds some 34,000 clones, 65% to 85% found once. Unmatched junction bases numbered 4, after V lost 5 bases and J lost 7 bases. This CDR3 has 15 residues. The germline V gene encodes CDR1 SGHVS and CDR2 FQNEAQ. This chain connects TRBV7-8 to TRBJ2-1, with TRBD2 matching over 14 bases. This material consisted of CD4+ or CD8+ T cells sorted from blood, taken in a trial of the OX40 agonist ivuxolimab. This clonotype was sampled from an adult with an advanced solid tumor such as melanoma, head and neck, liver or kidney cancer. For the CDR3, the DNA is TGTGCCAGCAGCACTCGACTAGCGGGAGGGAATGAGCAGTTCTTC. It translates to CASSTRLAGGNEQFF. Full variable domain (remainder filled in from reference TRBV7-8 and TRBJ2-1): GAGVSQSPRYKVAKRGQDVALRCDPISGHVSLFWYQQALGQGPEFLTYFQNEAQLDKSGLPSDRFFAERPEGSVSTLKIQRTQQEDSAVYLCASSTRLAGGNEQFFGPGTRLTVL.